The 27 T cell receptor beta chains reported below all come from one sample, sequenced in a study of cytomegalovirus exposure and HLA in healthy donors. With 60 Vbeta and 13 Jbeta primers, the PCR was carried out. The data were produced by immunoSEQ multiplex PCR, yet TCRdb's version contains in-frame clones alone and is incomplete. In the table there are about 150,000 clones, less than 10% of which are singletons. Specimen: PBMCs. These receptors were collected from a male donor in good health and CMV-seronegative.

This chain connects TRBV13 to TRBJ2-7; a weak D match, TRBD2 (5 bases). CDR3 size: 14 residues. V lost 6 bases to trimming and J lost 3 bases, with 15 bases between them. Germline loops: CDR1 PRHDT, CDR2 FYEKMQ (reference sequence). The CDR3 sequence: CASSSSPSFYEQYF. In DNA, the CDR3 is TGTGCCAGCAGTTCTAGCCCCTCCTTCTACGAGCAGTACTTC.

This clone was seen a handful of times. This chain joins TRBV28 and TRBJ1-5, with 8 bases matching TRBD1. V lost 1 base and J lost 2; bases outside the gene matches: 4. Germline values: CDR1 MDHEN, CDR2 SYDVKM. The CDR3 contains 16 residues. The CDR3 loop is CASSLSPGQGNQPQHF. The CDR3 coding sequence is TGTGCCAGCAGTTTATCGCCGGGACAGGGCAATCAGCCCCAGCATTTT.

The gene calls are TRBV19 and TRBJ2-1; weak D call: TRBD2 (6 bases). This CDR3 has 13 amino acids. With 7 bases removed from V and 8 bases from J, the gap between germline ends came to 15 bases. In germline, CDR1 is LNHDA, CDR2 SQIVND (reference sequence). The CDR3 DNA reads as TGTGCCAGTATGTCGCTAGCGAGCGATGAGCAGTTCTTC. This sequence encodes CASMSLASDEQFF.

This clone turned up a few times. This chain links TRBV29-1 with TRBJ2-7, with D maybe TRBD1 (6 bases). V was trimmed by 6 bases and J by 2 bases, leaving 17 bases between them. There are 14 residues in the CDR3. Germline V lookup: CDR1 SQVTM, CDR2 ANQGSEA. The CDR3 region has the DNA TGCAGCGTGGCTTCCGGGACACCACCCTACGAGCAGTACTTC. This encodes CSVASGTPPYEQYF.

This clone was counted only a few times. The CDR3 nucleotides are TGTGCCAGCAGATCTCCCGGCGGGGCTGTCTACGAGCAGTACTTC. Its protein is CASRSPGGAVYEQYF. The chain uses TRBV28 and TRBJ2-7; weak D call: TRBD2 (6 bases). Trimming cost V 6 bases and J 3 bases, with 18 bases left between them. CDR1 MDHEN and CDR2 SYDVKM come from the germline V gene. This CDR3 comprises 15 residues.

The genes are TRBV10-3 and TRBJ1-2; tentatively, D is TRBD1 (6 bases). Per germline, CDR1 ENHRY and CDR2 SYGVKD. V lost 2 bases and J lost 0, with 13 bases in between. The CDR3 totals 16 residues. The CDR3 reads CAISEQAGATNYGYTF. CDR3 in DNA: TGTGCCATCAGTGAGCAAGCAGGGGCCACTAACTATGGCTACACCTTC.

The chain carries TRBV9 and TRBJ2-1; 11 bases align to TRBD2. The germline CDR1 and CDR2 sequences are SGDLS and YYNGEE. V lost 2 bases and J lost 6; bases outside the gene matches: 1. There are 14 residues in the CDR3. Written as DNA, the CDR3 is TGTGCCAGCAGCGTTAGCGGGGGGGCCAATGAGCAGTTCTTC. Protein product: CASSVSGGANEQFF.

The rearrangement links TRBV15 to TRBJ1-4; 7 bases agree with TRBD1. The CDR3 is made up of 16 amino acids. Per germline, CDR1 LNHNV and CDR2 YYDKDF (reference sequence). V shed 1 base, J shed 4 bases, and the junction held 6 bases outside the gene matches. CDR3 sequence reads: CATSRGRGGFNEKLFF. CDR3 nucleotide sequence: TGTGCCACCAGCAGAGGCCGAGGGGGCTTTAATGAAAAACTGTTTTTT.

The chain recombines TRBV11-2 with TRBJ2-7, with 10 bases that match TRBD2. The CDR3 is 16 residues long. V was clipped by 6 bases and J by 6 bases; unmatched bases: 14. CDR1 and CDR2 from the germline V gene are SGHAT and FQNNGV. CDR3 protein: CASSDAGLAGDSEQYF. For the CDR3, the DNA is TGTGCCAGCAGTGATGCGGGGCTAGCGGGAGACTCCGAGCAGTACTTC.

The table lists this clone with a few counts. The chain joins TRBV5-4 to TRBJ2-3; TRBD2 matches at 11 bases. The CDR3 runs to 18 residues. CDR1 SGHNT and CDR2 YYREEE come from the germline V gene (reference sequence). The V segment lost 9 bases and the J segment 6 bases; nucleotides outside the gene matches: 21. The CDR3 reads CATGRLAGRTDFADTQYF. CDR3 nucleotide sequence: TGTGCCACAGGCCGACTAGCGGGACGGACAGATTTTGCGGATACGCAGTATTTT.

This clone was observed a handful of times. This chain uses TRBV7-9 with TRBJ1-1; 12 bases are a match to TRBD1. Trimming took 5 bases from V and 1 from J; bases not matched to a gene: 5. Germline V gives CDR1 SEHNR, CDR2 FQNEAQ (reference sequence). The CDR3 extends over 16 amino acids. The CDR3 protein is CASSVGTGGRNTEAFF. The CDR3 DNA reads TGTGCCAGCAGCGTAGGGACAGGGGGCAGGAACACTGAAGCTTTCTTT. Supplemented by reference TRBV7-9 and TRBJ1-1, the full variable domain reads DTGVSQNPRHKITKRGQNVTFRCDPISEHNRLYWYRQTLGQGPEFLTYFQNEAQLEKSRLLSDRFSAERPKGSFSTLEIQRTEQGDSAMYLCASSVGTGGRNTEAFFGQGTRLTVV.

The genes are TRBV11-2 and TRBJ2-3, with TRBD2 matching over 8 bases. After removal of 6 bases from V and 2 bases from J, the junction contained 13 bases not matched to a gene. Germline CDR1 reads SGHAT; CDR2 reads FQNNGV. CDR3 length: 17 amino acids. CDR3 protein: CASSFIAGRDFTDTQYF. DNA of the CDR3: TGTGCCAGCAGTTTTATAGCGGGACGGGATTTCACAGATACGCAGTATTTT.

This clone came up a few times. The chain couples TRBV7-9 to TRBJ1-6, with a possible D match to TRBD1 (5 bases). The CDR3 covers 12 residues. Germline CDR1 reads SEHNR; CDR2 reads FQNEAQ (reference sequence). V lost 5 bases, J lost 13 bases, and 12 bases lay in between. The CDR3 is CASSPGFSPLHF. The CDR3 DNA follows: TGTGCCAGCAGCCCAGGGTTTTCCCCCCTCCACTTT. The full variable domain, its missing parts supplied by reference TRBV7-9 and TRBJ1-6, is DTGVSQNPRHKITKRGQNVTFRCDPISEHNRLYWYRQTLGQGPEFLTYFQNEAQLEKSRLLSDRFSAERPKGSFSTLEIQRTEQGDSAMYLCASSPGFSPLHFGNGTRLTVT.

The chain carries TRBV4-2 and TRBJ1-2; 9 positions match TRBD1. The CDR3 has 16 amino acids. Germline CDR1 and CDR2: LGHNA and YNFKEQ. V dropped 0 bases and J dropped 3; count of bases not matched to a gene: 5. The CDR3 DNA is TGTGCCAGCAGCCAAGATTACGGACAGGGGTACTATGGCTACACCTTC. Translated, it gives CASSQDYGQGYYGYTF.

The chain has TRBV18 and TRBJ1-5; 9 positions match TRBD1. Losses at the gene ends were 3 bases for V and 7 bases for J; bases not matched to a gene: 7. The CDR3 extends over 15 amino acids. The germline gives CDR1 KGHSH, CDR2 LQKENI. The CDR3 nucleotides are TGTGCCAGCTCACCGGGACAGGGAGGAAGCCAGCCCCAGCATTTT. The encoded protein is CASSPGQGGSQPQHF.

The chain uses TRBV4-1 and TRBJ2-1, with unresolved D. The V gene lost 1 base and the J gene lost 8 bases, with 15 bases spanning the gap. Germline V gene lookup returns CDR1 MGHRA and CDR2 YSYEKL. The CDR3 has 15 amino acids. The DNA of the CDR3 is TGCGCCAGCAGCCAAGTCAGTCTTTTTCTCGATGAGCAGTTCTTC. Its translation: CASSQVSLFLDEQFF.

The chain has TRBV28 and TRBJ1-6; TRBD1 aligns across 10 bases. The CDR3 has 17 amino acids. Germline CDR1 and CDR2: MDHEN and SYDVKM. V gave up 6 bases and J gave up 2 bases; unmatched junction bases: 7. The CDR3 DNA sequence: TGTGCCAGCAGCCGACAGGGGGCGCAGGCCTATAATTCACCCCTCCACTTT. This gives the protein CASSRQGAQAYNSPLHF.

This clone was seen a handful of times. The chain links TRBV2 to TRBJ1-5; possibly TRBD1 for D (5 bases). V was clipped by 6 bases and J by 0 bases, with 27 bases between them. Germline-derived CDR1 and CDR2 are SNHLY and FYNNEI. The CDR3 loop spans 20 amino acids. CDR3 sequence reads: CASRITPPGRRGVSNQPQHF. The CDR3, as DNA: TGTGCCAGCAGGATAACTCCTCCGGGACGGCGGGGGGTTAGCAATCAGCCCCAGCATTTT.

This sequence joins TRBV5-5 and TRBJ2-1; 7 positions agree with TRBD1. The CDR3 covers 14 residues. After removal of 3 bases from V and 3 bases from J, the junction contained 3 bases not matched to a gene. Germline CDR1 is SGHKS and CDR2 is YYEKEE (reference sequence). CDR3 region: CASSYRGLYNEQFF. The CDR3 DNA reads TGTGCCAGCAGCTACAGGGGTCTCTACAATGAGCAGTTCTTC.

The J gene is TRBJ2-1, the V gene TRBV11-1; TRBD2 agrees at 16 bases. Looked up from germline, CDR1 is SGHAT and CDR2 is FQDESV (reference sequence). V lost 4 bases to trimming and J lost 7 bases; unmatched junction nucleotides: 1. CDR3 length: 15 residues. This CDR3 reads CASSSGLAGGNEQFF. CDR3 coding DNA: TGTGCCAGCAGCTCGGGACTAGCGGGGGGGAATGAGCAGTTCTTC.

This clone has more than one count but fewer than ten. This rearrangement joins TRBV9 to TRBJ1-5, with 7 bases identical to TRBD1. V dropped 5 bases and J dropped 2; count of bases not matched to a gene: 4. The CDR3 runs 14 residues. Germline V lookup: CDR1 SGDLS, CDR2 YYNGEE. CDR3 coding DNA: TGTGCCAGCAGTCGTACAGGGGGCAATCAGCCCCAGCATTTT. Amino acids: CASSRTGGNQPQHF.

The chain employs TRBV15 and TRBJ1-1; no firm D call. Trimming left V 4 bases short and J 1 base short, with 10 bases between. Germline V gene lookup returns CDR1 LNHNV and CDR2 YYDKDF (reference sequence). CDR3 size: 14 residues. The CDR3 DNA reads TGTGCCACCAGCATCTTGGCGGGGAACACTGAAGCTTTCTTT. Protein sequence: CATSILAGNTEAFF.

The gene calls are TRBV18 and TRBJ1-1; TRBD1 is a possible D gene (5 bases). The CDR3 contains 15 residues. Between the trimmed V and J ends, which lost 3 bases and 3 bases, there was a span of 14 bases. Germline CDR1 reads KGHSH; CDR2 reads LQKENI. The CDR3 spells CASSPNSGGDTEAFF. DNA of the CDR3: TGTGCCAGCTCACCCAACAGCGGGGGGGACACTGAAGCTTTCTTT.

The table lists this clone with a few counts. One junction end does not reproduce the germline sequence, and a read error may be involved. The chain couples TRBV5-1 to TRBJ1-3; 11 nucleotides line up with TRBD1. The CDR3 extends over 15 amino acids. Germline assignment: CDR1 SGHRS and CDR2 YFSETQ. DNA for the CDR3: TGCGCCAGCAGCCAGGACAGGGGGCCTGGAAACGCCATATATTTT. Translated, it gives CASSQDRGPGNAIYF.

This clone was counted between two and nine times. This CDR3 reads CASSYRRTDYGYTF. The CDR3, as DNA: TGTGCCAGCAGTTACCGCCGGACAGACTATGGCTACACCTTC. The rearrangement joins TRBV6-5 to TRBJ1-2; weak D call: TRBD1 (6 bases). The CDR3 totals 14 residues. Trimming removed 2 bases at V and 3 bases at J, with 10 bases between. Germline CDR1 MNHEY, CDR2 SVGAGI.

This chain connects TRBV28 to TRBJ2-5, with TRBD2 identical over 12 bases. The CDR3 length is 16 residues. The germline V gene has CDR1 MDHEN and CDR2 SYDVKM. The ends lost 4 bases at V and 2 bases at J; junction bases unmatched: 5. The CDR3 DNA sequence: TGTGCCAGCAGTTCACTAGCGGGGGGCCAACAAGAGACCCAGTACTTC. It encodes CASSSLAGGQQETQYF.

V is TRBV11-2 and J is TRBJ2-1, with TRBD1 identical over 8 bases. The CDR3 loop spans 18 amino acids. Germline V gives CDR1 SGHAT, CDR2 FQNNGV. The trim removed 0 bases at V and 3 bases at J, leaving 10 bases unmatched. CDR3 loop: CASSLESFTGGLYNEQFF. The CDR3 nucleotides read TGTGCCAGCAGCTTAGAGAGCTTCACAGGGGGTCTCTACAATGAGCAGTTCTTC. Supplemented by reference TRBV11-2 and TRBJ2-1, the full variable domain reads EAGVAQSPRYKIIEKRQSVAFWCNPISGHATLYWYQQILGQGPKLLIQFQNNGVVDDSQLPKDRFSAERLKGVDSTLKIQPAKLEDSAVYLCASSLESFTGGLYNEQFFGPGTRLTVL.